A selection of T cell receptor beta chains follows, all from one sample in a study of blood T cell repertoires in COVID-19. TCRdb's table, derived via immunoSEQ multiplex PCR, lists solely in-frame clones and lacks some. The sample includes 100,000 or so clones, roughly 92% of them seen just once. The sequencing sample was made of peripheral blood. These receptors originate from a man in his 70s with acute or convalescent COVID-19. Both conserved end residues are part of each CDR3. The D gene is left open where the match is weak. Clone size is shown for a subset of rows, as once, few, many or a class of expanded clone.

CDR3 DNA: TGTGCTAGTGGTTTGGTCGTCCTAGCGGGGGACCCGAACACCGGGGAGCTGTTTTTT
CDR3 protein: CASGLVVLAGDPNTGELFF
D gene: TRBD2
V gene: TRBV12-5
J gene: TRBJ2-2
clone size: -

CDR3 DNA: TGTGCCAGCATGACAGCAAACTACGAGCAGTACTTC
CDR3 protein: CASMTANYEQYF
D gene: -
V gene: TRBV27
J gene: TRBJ2-7
clone size: -

CDR3 DNA: TGTGCCACCAGCAGAGCCAAAGGGGTCACGGAGGAGCAGTACTTC
CDR3 protein: CATSRAKGVTEEQYF
D gene: -
V gene: TRBV15
J gene: TRBJ2-7
clone size: -

CDR3 DNA: TGTGCCAGCAGCTGGGGGGACGCTTCCTACGAGCAGTACTTC
CDR3 protein: CASSWGDASYEQYF
D gene: -
V gene: TRBV5-5
J gene: TRBJ2-7
clone size: -

CDR3 DNA: TGTGCCAGCAGTCCGGGACAGGGTCGTAACACCATATATTTT
CDR3 protein: CASSPGQGRNTIYF
D gene: TRBD1
V gene: TRBV27
J gene: TRBJ1-3
clone size: -

CDR3 DNA: TGTGCCAGCAGCCTGGACAGGGGAACGCCCCAGCATTTT
CDR3 protein: CASSLDRGTPQHF
D gene: TRBD1
V gene: TRBV5-6
J gene: TRBJ1-5
clone size: -

CDR3 DNA: TGTGCCGGGACCGGACTAGCGGGGGTAGCCGGGGAGCTGTTTTTT
CDR3 protein: CAGTGLAGVAGELFF
D gene: TRBD2
V gene: TRBV30
J gene: TRBJ2-2
clone size: many

CDR3 DNA: TGTGCCAGTAGTACCCAGGGACTATCATACTATGGCTACACCTTC
CDR3 protein: CASSTQGLSYYGYTF
D gene: -
V gene: TRBV19
J gene: TRBJ1-2
clone size: -

CDR3 DNA: TGTGCCAGCAGTTACTCGCTTGCCTTCGGGGGCTACACCTTC
CDR3 protein: CASSYSLAFGGYTF
D gene: -
V gene: TRBV6-5
J gene: TRBJ1-2
clone size: -

CDR3 DNA: TGTGCCAGCAGGTCCTACGTTGGTATCTATGGCTACACCTTC
CDR3 protein: CASRSYVGIYGYTF
D gene: -
V gene: TRBV6-5
J gene: TRBJ1-2
clone size: -

CDR3 DNA: TGTGCCAGCAGCCGGAGACTAGCGGATTACAATGAGCAGTTCTTC
CDR3 protein: CASSRRLADYNEQFF
D gene: TRBD2
V gene: TRBV5-4
J gene: TRBJ2-1
clone size: -

CDR3 DNA: TGTGCCTGGACAGAGGGCAGGGGCGGTCCAAATGGCTACACCTTC
CDR3 protein: CAWTEGRGGPNGYTF
D gene: -
V gene: TRBV30
J gene: TRBJ1-2
clone size: -

CDR3 DNA: TGTGCCAGCAGCCTAAACCGGGGGGATTACGAGCAGTACTTC
CDR3 protein: CASSLNRGDYEQYF
D gene: TRBD2
V gene: TRBV7-3
J gene: TRBJ2-7
clone size: -

CDR3 DNA: TGCAGCGACATCGAAGGGGTCTATGGCTACACCTTC
CDR3 protein: CSDIEGVYGYTF
D gene: -
V gene: TRBV29-1
J gene: TRBJ1-2
clone size: -

CDR3 DNA: TGTGCCAGTAGTACGACAGGGGGCGGCACTGAAGCTTTCTTT
CDR3 protein: CASSTTGGGTEAFF
D gene: TRBD1
V gene: TRBV19
J gene: TRBJ1-1
clone size: -

CDR3 DNA: TGTGCCTGGAGTTTGGCGGGACAGGGGATTGCCGAGCAGTACTTC
CDR3 protein: CAWSLAGQGIAEQYF
D gene: TRBD1
V gene: TRBV30
J gene: TRBJ2-7
clone size: -

CDR3 DNA: TGTGCCAGCAGCAACAATACAGGCAGGGAGCAGTACTTC
CDR3 protein: CASSNNTGREQYF
D gene: -
V gene: TRBV7-3
J gene: TRBJ2-7
clone size: -

CDR3 DNA: TGTGCCAGCAGTTCCTCAGGCGGGCCAGCTTTCTTT
CDR3 protein: CASSSSGGPAFF
D gene: -
V gene: TRBV28
J gene: TRBJ1-1
clone size: once

CDR3 DNA: TGTGCCATCGGGGGACAGAACACTGAAGCTTTCTTT
CDR3 protein: CAIGGQNTEAFF
D gene: -
V gene: TRBV10-3
J gene: TRBJ1-1
clone size: -

CDR3 DNA: TGTGCCAGCGGATCACAGGGGGTGGGAGGCTACACCTTC
CDR3 protein: CASGSQGVGGYTF
D gene: TRBD1
V gene: TRBV12-3/TRBV12-4
J gene: TRBJ1-2
clone size: -

CDR3 DNA: TGTGCCAGCAGATCTGACAGAGGCAATTCACCCCTCCACTTT
CDR3 protein: CASRSDRGNSPLHF
D gene: -
V gene: TRBV5-4
J gene: TRBJ1-6
clone size: -

CDR3 DNA: TGTGCCACCCGGGGGGCCGGGGAGCTGTTTTTT
CDR3 protein: CATRGAGELFF
D gene: TRBD2
V gene: TRBV24-1
J gene: TRBJ2-2
clone size: -

CDR3 DNA: TGTGCTAGTGGTTTGGGGACAGGGTCTTACAATGAGCAGTTCTTC
CDR3 protein: CASGLGTGSYNEQFF
D gene: TRBD1
V gene: TRBV12-5
J gene: TRBJ2-1
clone size: -

CDR3 DNA: TGTGCCAGCAGCTTAGGGACTAGCGGACAAGAGACCCAGTACTTC
CDR3 protein: CASSLGTSGQETQYF
D gene: TRBD2
V gene: TRBV7-8
J gene: TRBJ2-5
clone size: -

CDR3 DNA: TGTGCCAGCAGCAATCCGGGACTAGCGGGAGTAGATACGCAGTATTTT
CDR3 protein: CASSNPGLAGVDTQYF
D gene: TRBD2
V gene: TRBV7-8
J gene: TRBJ2-3
clone size: -

CDR3 DNA: TGCGCCAGCAGCTTAATGGGAGGGGGCAATCAGCCCCAGCATTTT
CDR3 protein: CASSLMGGGNQPQHF
D gene: -
V gene: TRBV5-1
J gene: TRBJ1-5
clone size: -

CDR3 DNA: TGCGCCAGCAGCCAAGATCCCGGGAGCTCCTATAATTCACCCCTCCACTTT
CDR3 protein: CASSQDPGSSYNSPLHF
D gene: -
V gene: TRBV4-1
J gene: TRBJ1-6
clone size: -

CDR3 DNA: TGTGCCAGCAGCCCCAACGAGAGACTTAATTCACCCCTCCACTTT
CDR3 protein: CASSPNERLNSPLHF
D gene: -
V gene: TRBV7-9
J gene: TRBJ1-6
clone size: -

CDR3 DNA: TGCGCCAGCAGCCAGGGAGTGGACAGGTTGTATAATTCACCCCTCCACTTT
CDR3 protein: CASSQGVDRLYNSPLHF
D gene: TRBD1
V gene: TRBV4-1
J gene: TRBJ1-6
clone size: -

CDR3 DNA: TGTGCCAGCAGCTCCTACAGGATCTCTGGAAACACCATATATTTT
CDR3 protein: CASSSYRISGNTIYF
D gene: -
V gene: TRBV11-2
J gene: TRBJ1-3
clone size: -

CDR3 DNA: TGCGCCAGCAGCCAAGATGGGGTGCTCCGGGATCCCAACCACAATGAGCAGTTCTTC
CDR3 protein: CASSQDGVLRDPNHNEQFF
D gene: -
V gene: TRBV4-1
J gene: TRBJ2-1
clone size: -

CDR3 DNA: TGTGCCAGCAGTTTAACCGGAGATTCTAATTCACCCCTCCACTTT
CDR3 protein: CASSLTGDSNSPLHF
D gene: -
V gene: TRBV28
J gene: TRBJ1-6
clone size: -

CDR3 DNA: TGTGCCAGCAGGCCAACCGCCGCGGAGGCTTTCTTT
CDR3 protein: CASRPTAAEAFF
D gene: -
V gene: TRBV12-3/TRBV12-4
J gene: TRBJ1-1
clone size: -

CDR3 DNA: TGCGCCAGCAGGCCAACGACTGTCAATGAGCAGTTCTTC
CDR3 protein: CASRPTTVNEQFF
D gene: -
V gene: TRBV10-2
J gene: TRBJ2-1
clone size: -

CDR3 DNA: TGTGCCAGCAGTTATAAGGGGTTAGCTTTCTTT
CDR3 protein: CASSYKGLAFF
D gene: -
V gene: TRBV6-5
J gene: TRBJ1-1
clone size: -

CDR3 DNA: TGTGCCAGCAGAGCCCCGGGGGACCGTAACACCGGGGAGCTGTTTTTT
CDR3 protein: CASRAPGDRNTGELFF
D gene: -
V gene: TRBV7-2
J gene: TRBJ2-2
clone size: -

CDR3 DNA: TGTGCCTGGAGCACCGAAATGAGTGAAAAACTGTTTTTT
CDR3 protein: CAWSTEMSEKLFF
D gene: -
V gene: TRBV30
J gene: TRBJ1-4
clone size: -

CDR3 DNA: TGTGCCAGCCGGGACACAGGTGAAAAACTGTTTTTT
CDR3 protein: CASRDTGEKLFF
D gene: -
V gene: TRBV18
J gene: TRBJ1-4
clone size: -

CDR3 DNA: TGTGCCAGCAGTTATTCGAAAGGGGATCAGCCCCAGCATTTT
CDR3 protein: CASSYSKGDQPQHF
D gene: -
V gene: TRBV6-9
J gene: TRBJ1-5
clone size: -

CDR3 DNA: TGTGCCAGCAGCCAATCTGGGGGACAGGGCGTACCCCTCCACTTT
CDR3 protein: CASSQSGGQGVPLHF
D gene: TRBD1
V gene: TRBV14
J gene: TRBJ1-6
clone size: -

CDR3 DNA: TGTGCCAGCAGTGAAGCGCTTACCAGGGCATCCGACAATGAGCAGTTCTTC
CDR3 protein: CASSEALTRASDNEQFF
D gene: -
V gene: TRBV6-1
J gene: TRBJ2-1
clone size: -

CDR3 DNA: TGTGCCATCGGACTAGCGGGGCCCAATGAGCAGTTCTTC
CDR3 protein: CAIGLAGPNEQFF
D gene: TRBD2
V gene: TRBV10-3
J gene: TRBJ2-1
clone size: -

CDR3 DNA: TGTGCCAGCAGTGGTAGCGGGATTGTTTGGAATGAGCAGTTCTTC
CDR3 protein: CASSGSGIVWNEQFF
D gene: TRBD2
V gene: TRBV6-2/TRBV6-3
J gene: TRBJ2-1
clone size: -

CDR3 DNA: TGTGCCAGCAGCGTAGGACAGGGGAAGGGGTACACTGAAGCTTTCTTT
CDR3 protein: CASSVGQGKGYTEAFF
D gene: TRBD1
V gene: TRBV9
J gene: TRBJ1-1
clone size: -

CDR3 DNA: TGCGCCAGCAGTGAGAGGCTAGCGGGACCCTACAATGAGCAGTTCTTC
CDR3 protein: CASSERLAGPYNEQFF
D gene: TRBD2
V gene: TRBV10-1
J gene: TRBJ2-1
clone size: -

CDR3 DNA: TGCAGCTGGGGCATGGGCTCGGGTCAGCCCCAGCATTTT
CDR3 protein: CSWGMGSGQPQHF
D gene: -
V gene: TRBV29-1
J gene: TRBJ1-5
clone size: -

CDR3 DNA: TGTGCTAGTGGTGACAGCCCAGCCCATCAGCCCCAGCATTTT
CDR3 protein: CASGDSPAHQPQHF
D gene: -
V gene: TRBV12-5
J gene: TRBJ1-5
clone size: -

CDR3 DNA: TGCGCCAGCAGTGAGTACAGCCTTAGTTCACCCCTCCACTTT
CDR3 protein: CASSEYSLSSPLHF
D gene: -
V gene: TRBV10-1
J gene: TRBJ1-6
clone size: -

CDR3 DNA: TGTGCCAGCAACCGACAGGGCACAAGGAAAGCAGATACGCAGTATTTT
CDR3 protein: CASNRQGTRKADTQYF
D gene: TRBD1
V gene: TRBV5-4
J gene: TRBJ2-3
clone size: -

CDR3 DNA: TGTGCCAGCAAGCCAGGGGCAAACTATGGCTACACCTTC
CDR3 protein: CASKPGANYGYTF
D gene: -
V gene: TRBV6-5
J gene: TRBJ1-2
clone size: -

CDR3 DNA: TGTGCCAGCAGCCAAGAGGGGGGTCTGAACACTGAAGCTTTCTTT
CDR3 protein: CASSQEGGLNTEAFF
D gene: -
V gene: TRBV3-1/TRBV3-2
J gene: TRBJ1-1
clone size: -

CDR3 DNA: TGTGCCAGCAGTTTTGGCAGGGGGACTGAAGCTTTCTTT
CDR3 protein: CASSFGRGTEAFF
D gene: TRBD1
V gene: TRBV6-5
J gene: TRBJ1-1
clone size: once

CDR3 DNA: TGTGCCAGCAGTCCGCGTCAGGGGAGCGGGAGGGACGGGGAGCTGTTTTTT
CDR3 protein: CASSPRQGSGRDGELFF
D gene: TRBD2
V gene: TRBV27
J gene: TRBJ2-2
clone size: few

CDR3 DNA: TGCGCCAGCAGTTCTGGACAGGGACCACTTGAAGCTTTCTTT
CDR3 protein: CASSSGQGPLEAFF
D gene: TRBD1
V gene: TRBV5-1
J gene: TRBJ1-1
clone size: -

CDR3 DNA: TGTGCCAGCTCACAACAGGGACTAGCGGGTTATACGCAGTATTTT
CDR3 protein: CASSQQGLAGYTQYF
D gene: TRBD2
V gene: TRBV18
J gene: TRBJ2-3
clone size: -